This T cell receptor (beta chain) was obtained from a study of OX40 agonist ivuxolimab in advanced cancers. The CDR3 consists of 16 residues. Germline-derived CDR1 and CDR2 are MDHEN and SYDVKM. Trimming left V 4 bases short and J 0 bases short, with 10 bases between. Study-level findings and limits: CD4+ and CD8+ blood T cells expanded clonally by week 6 at 0.1 to 3.0 mg/kg.

Data came from immunoSEQ multiplex PCR; TCRdb stores just in-frame clones and leaves some out. This sample has about 82,000 clones, with around 90% found just once. With respect to this clone: Its antigen is still unknown.

This sequence originates from an adult with an advanced solid tumor such as melanoma, head and neck, liver or kidney cancer. The rearrangement uses TRBV28 and TRBJ2-6; the D is unclear. The sequencing used CD4+ or CD8+ T cells sorted from blood, collected in a trial of the OX40 agonist ivuxolimab. This CDR3 is CASSSPVFSGANVLTF. The CDR3 bases are TGTGCCAGCAGTTCCCCGGTCTTCTCTGGGGCCAACGTCCTGACTTTC. The whole variable domain, filled in from reference TRBV28 and TRBJ2-6, reads DVKVTQSSRYLVKRTGEKVFLECVQDMDHENMFWYRQDPGLGLRLIYFSYDVKMKEKGDIPEGYSVSREKKERFSLILESASTNQTSMYLCASSSPVFSGANVLTFGAGSRLTVL.